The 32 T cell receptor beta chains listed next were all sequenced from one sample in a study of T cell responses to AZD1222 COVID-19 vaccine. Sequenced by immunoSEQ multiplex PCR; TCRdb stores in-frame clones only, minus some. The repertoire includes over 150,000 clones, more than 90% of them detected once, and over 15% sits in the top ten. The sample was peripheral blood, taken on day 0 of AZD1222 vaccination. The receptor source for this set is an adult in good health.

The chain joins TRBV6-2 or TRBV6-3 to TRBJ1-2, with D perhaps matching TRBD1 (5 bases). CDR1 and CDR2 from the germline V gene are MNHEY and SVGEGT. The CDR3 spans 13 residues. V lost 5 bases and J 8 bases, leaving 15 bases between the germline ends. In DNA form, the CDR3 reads TGTGCCAGCAGTCAATGGGGCAGTCGAGGCTACACCTTC. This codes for CASSQWGSRGYTF.

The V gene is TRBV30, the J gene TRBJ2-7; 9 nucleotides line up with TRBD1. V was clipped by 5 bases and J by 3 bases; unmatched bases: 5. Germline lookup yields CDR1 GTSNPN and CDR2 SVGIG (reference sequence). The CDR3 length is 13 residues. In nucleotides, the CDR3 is TGTGCCTGGGGGACAGGGAAAGGCTACGAGCAGTACTTC. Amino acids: CAWGTGKGYEQYF.

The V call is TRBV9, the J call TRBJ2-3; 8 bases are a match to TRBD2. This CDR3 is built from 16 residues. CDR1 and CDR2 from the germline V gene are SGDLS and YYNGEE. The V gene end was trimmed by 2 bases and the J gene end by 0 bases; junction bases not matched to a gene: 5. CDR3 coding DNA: TGTGCCAGCAGCGTTAAACTAGCGGATAGCACAGATACGCAGTATTTT. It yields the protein CASSVKLADSTDTQYF.

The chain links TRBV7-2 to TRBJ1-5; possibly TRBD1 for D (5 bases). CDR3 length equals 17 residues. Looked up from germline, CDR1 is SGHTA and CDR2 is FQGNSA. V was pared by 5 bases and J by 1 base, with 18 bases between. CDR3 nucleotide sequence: TGTGCCAGCAGCGGGGGACCCGGGCGGGGGAGCAATCAGCCCCAGCATTTT. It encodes CASSGGPGRGSNQPQHF.

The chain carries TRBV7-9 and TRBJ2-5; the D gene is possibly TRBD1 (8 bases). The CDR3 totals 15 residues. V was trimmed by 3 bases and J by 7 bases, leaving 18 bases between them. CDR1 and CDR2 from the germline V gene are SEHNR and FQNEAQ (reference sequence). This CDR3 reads CASSFFQGGTGTQYF. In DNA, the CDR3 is TGTGCCAGCAGCTTTTTCCAGGGAGGGACAGGGACCCAGTACTTC. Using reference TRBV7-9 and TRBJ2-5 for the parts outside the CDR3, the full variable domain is DTGVSQNPRHKITKRGQNVTFRCDPISEHNRLYWYRQTLGQGPEFLTYFQNEAQLEKSRLLSDRFSAERPKGSFSTLEIQRTEQGDSAMYLCASSFFQGGTGTQYFGPGTRLLVL.

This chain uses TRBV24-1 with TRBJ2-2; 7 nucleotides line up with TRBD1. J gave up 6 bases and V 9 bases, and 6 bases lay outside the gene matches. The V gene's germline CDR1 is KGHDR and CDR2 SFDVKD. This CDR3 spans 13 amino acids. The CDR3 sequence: CATPGQESGELFF. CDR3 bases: TGTGCCACCCCAGGACAGGAATCCGGGGAGCTGTTTTTT.

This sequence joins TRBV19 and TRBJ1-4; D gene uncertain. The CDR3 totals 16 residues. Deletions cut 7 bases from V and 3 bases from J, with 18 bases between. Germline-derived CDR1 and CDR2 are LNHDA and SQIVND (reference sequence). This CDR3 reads CASIPIMGRANEKLFF. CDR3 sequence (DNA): TGTGCCAGTATCCCCATCATGGGGAGGGCTAATGAAAAACTGTTTTTT.

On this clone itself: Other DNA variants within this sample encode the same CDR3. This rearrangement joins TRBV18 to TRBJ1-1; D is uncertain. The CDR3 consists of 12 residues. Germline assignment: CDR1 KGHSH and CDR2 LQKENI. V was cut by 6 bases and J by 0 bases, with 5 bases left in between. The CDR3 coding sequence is TGTGCCAGCTCCCCGATGAACACTGAAGCTTTCTTT. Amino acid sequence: CASSPMNTEAFF.

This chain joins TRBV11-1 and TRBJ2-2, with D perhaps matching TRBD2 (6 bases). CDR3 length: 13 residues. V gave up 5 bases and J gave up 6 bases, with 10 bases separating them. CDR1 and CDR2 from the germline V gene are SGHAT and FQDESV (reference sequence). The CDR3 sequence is CASSARLAGELFF. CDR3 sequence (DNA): TGTGCCAGCAGCGCAAGACTAGCCGGGGAGCTGTTTTTT.

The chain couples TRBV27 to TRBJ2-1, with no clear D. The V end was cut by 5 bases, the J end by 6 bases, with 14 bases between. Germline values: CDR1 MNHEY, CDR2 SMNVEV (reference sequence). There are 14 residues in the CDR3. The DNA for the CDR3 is TGTGCCAGCAGTCCCCTTTCGACCGGCAATGAGCAGTTCTTC. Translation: CASSPLSTGNEQFF.

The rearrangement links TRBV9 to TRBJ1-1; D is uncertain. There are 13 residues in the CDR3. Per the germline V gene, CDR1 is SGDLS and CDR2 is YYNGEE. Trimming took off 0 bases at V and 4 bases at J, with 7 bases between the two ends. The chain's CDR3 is CASSVGVVTEAFF. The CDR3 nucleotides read TGTGCCAGCAGCGTAGGAGTGGTCACTGAAGCTTTCTTT.

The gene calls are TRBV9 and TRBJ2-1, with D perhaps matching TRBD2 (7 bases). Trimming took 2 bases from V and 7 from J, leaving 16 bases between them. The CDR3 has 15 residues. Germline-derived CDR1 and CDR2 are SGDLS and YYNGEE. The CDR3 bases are TGTGCCAGCAGCGTCAGCCTGGGGGGGCAGAATGAGCAGTTCTTC. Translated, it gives CASSVSLGGQNEQFF.

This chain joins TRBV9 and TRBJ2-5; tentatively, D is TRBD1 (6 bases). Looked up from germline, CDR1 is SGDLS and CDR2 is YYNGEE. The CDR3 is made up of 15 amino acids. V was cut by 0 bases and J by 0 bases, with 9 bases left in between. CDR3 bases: TGTGCCAGCAGCGTAGGGACAGCGTACCAAGAGACCCAGTACTTC. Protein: CASSVGTAYQETQYF.

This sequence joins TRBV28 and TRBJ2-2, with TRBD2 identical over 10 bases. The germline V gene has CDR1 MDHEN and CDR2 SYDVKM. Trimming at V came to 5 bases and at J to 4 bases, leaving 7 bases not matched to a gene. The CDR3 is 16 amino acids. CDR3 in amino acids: CASSRWLAGATGELFF. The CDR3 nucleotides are TGTGCCAGCAGTCGATGGCTAGCGGGGGCCACCGGGGAGCTGTTTTTT.

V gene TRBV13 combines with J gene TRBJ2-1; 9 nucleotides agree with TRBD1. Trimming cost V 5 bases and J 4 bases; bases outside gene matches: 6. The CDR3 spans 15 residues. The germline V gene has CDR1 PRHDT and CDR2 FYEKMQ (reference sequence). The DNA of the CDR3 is TGTGCCAGCAGCGTAGACAGGGGGAGGTACAATGAGCAGTTCTTC. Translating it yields CASSVDRGRYNEQFF.

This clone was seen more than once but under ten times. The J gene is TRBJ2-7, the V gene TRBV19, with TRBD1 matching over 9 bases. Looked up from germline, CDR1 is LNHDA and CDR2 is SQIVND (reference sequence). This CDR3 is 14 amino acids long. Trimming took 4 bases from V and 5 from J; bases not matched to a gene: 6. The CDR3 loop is CASSNRGQGDEQYF. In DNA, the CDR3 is TGTGCCAGTAGTAATAGGGGACAGGGTGACGAGCAGTACTTC.

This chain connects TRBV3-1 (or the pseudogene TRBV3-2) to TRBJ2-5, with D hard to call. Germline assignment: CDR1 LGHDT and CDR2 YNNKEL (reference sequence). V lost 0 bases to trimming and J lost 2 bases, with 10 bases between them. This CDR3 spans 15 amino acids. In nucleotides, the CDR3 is TGTGCCAGCAGCCAAGATCCCGCGAGGCAAGAGACCCAGTACTTC. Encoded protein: CASSQDPARQETQYF.

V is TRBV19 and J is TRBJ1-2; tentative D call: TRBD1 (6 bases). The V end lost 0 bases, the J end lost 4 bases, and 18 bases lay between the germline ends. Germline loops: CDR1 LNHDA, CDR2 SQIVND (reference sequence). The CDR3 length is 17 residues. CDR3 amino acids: CASSIDPRGQGTYGYTF. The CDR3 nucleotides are TGTGCCAGTAGTATAGATCCAAGAGGTCAGGGGACCTATGGCTACACCTTC.

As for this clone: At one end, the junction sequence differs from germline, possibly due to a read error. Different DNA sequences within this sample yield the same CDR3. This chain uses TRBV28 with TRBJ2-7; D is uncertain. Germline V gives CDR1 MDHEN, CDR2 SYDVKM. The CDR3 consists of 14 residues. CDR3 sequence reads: CASSTRGGRDEQYF. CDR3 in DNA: TGTGCCAGCAGTACCCGCGGCGGTCGTGACGAACAGTACTTC.

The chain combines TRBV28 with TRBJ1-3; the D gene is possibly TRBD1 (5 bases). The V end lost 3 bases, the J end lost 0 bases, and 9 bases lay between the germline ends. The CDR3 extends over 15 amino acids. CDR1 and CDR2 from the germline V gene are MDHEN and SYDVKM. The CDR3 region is CASSFGGYSGNTIYF. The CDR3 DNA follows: TGTGCCAGCAGTTTTGGGGGTTACTCTGGAAACACCATATATTTT.

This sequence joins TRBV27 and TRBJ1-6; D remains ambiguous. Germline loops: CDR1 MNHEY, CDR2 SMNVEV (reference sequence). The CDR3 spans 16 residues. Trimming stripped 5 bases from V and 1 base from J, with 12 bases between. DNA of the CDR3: TGTGCCAGCAGTCTCGCCCCGGGGTCCTATAATTCACCCCTCCACTTT. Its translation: CASSLAPGSYNSPLHF.

CDR3 protein: CASSLGAPTPGQPQHF. The CDR3 nucleotides read TGTGCCAGCAGCTTAGGGGCCCCGACCCCAGGTCAGCCCCAGCATTTT. The chain uses TRBV7-9 and TRBJ1-5; D not certain. CDR1 and CDR2 (germline): SEHNR, FQNEAQ (reference sequence). Trimming cost V 1 base and J 6 bases, with 16 bases left between them. There are 16 residues in the CDR3.

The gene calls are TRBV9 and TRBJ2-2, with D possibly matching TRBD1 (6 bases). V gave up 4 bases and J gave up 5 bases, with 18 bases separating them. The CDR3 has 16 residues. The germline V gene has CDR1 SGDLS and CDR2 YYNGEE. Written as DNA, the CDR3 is TGTGCCAGCAGCCCCCAGGGGCTGGGGGTGACCGGGGAGCTGTTTTTT. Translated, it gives CASSPQGLGVTGELFF.

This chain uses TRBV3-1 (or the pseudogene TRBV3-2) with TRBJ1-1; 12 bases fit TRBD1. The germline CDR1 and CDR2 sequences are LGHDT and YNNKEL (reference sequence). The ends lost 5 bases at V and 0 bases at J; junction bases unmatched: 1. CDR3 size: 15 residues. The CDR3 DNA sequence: TGTGCCAGCAGCGGGACAGGGGGCTTGAACACTGAAGCTTTCTTT. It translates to CASSGTGGLNTEAFF.

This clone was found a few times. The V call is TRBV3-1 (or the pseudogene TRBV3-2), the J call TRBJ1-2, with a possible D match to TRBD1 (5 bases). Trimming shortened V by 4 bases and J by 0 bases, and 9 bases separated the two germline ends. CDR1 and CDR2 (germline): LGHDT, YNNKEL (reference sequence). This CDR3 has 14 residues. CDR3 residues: CASSLLQANYGYTF. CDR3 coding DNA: TGTGCCAGCAGCCTTCTACAGGCTAACTATGGCTACACCTTC.

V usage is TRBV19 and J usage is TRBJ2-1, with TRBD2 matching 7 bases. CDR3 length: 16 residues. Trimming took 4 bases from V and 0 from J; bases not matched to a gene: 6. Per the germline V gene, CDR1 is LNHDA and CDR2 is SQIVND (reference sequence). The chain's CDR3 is CASSTWTSYSYNEQFF. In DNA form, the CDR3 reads TGTGCCAGTAGTACGTGGACTAGTTACTCCTACAATGAGCAGTTCTTC.

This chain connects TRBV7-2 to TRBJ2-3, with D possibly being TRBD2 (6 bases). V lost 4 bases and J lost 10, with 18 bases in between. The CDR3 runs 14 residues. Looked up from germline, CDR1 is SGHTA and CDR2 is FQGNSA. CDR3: CASSSTTGGWAQYF. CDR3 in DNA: TGTGCCAGCAGCTCAACTACCGGGGGATGGGCGCAGTATTTT.

The DNA of the CDR3 is TGCGCCAGCAGCCAAGATCCGGGACAGCGGTTATATGGAAACACCATATATTTT. This sequence encodes CASSQDPGQRLYGNTIYF. The chain combines TRBV4-3 with TRBJ1-3, with 7 positions matching TRBD1. V gave up 0 bases and J gave up 3 bases; unmatched junction bases: 11. Germline V gives CDR1 LGHNA, CDR2 YSLEER. The CDR3 spans 18 residues.

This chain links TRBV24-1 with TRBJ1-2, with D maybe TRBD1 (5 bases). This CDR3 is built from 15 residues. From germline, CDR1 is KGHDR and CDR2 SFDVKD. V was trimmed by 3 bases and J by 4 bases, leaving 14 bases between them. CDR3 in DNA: TGTGCCACCAGTGATACCCAGGGCAGAAGCTATGGCTACACCTTC. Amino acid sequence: CATSDTQGRSYGYTF.

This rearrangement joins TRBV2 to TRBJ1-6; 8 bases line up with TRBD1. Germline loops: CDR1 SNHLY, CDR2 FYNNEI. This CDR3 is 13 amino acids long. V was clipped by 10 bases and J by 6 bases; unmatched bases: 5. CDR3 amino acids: CATTDRANSPLHF. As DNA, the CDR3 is TGTGCCACCACGGACAGGGCTAATTCACCCCTCCACTTT.

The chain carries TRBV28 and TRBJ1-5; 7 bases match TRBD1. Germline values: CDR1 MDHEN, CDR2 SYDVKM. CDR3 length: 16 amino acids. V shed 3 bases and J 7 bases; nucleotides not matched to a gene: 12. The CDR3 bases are TGTGCCAGCAGTTTTCTTTTAGAGGGGGCCCGGCAGCCCCAGCATTTT. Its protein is CASSFLLEGARQPQHF.

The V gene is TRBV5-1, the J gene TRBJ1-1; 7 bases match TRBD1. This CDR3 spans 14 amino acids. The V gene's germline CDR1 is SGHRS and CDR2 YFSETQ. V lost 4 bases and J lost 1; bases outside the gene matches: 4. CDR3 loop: CASSRGQQNTEAFF. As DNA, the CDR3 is TGCGCCAGCAGCCGGGGACAGCAGAACACTGAAGCTTTCTTT.